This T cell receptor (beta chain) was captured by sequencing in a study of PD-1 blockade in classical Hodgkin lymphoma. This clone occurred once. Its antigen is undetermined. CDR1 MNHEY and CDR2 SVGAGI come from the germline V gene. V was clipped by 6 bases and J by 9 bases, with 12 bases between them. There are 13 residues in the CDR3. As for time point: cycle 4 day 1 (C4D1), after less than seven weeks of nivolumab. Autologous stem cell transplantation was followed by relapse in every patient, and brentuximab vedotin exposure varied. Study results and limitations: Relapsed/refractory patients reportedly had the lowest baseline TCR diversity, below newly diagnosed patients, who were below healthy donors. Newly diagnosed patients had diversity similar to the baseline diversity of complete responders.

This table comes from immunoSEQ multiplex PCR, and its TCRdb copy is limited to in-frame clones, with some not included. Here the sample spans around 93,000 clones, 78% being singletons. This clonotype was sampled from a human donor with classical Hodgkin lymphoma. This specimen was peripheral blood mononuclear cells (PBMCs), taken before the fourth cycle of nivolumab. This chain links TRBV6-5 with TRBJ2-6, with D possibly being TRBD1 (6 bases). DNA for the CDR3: TGTGCCAGCAGACGGACAGCCCTCAACGTCCTGACTTTC. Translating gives CASRRTALNVLTF.